The 8 T cell receptor beta chains in this list originate from one sample, sequenced in a study of T cell responses to AZD1222 COVID-19 vaccine. The table came from immunoSEQ multiplex PCR; TCRdb's copy has only in-frame clones and leaves some out. The data show about 140,000 clones, approximately 89% seen once. Sequenced here: peripheral blood, sampled on day 0 of AZD1222 vaccination. Source of these receptors: an adult in good health.

This rearrangement joins TRBV5-1 to TRBJ2-3; 7 nucleotides agree with TRBD2. There are 16 residues in the CDR3. Germline V gene lookup returns CDR1 SGHRS and CDR2 YFSETQ. With 0 bases clipped from V and 4 bases from J, the junction kept 8 bases outside the gene matches. The CDR3 region has the DNA TGCGCCAGCAGCTTGGCGCTACGGGGGGAATCAGATACGCAGTATTTT. It specifies CASSLALRGESDTQYF.

The chain links TRBV2 to TRBJ2-1; D gene ambiguous. Germline V gene lookup returns CDR1 SNHLY and CDR2 FYNNEI. Deletions cut 6 bases from V and 4 bases from J, with 1 base between. The CDR3 is made up of 10 amino acids. The DNA of the CDR3 is TGTGCCAGCAGGTACAATGAGCAGTTCTTC. Protein sequence: CASRYNEQFF.

The rearrangement joins TRBV3-1 (or the pseudogene TRBV3-2) to TRBJ1-5; possible D gene TRBD1, 5 bases. The CDR3 contains 17 residues. Germline V CDR1 and CDR2: LGHDT, YNNKEL (reference sequence). Trimming left V 2 bases short and J 6 bases short, with 20 bases between. DNA of the CDR3: TGTGCCAGCAGCCAATCCCGCGGAGGCGGGACCAGTCAGCCCCAGCATTTT. It translates to CASSQSRGGGTSQPQHF.

The chain couples TRBV7-9 to TRBJ1-2; no definite D call. Deletions cut 4 bases from V and 4 bases from J, with 16 bases between. CDR3 size: 15 residues. Germline V lookup: CDR1 SEHNR, CDR2 FQNEAQ (reference sequence). CDR3 sequence (DNA): TGTGCCAGCAGCTCGGGTGCAGAAGCTTTCTATGGCTACACCTTC. Translating it yields CASSSGAEAFYGYTF.

This clone is a singleton in its sample. The genes are TRBV2 and TRBJ1-1; D is ambiguous. Germline values: CDR1 SNHLY, CDR2 FYNNEI. Trimming pared 6 bases from V and 1 base from J, leaving 12 bases between. CDR3 length equals 14 residues. The CDR3 nucleotides read TGTGCCAGCAGCGATACTTGGGGGAACACTGAAGCTTTCTTT. Its protein product is CASSDTWGNTEAFF. Variable domain in full (rest from reference TRBV2 and TRBJ1-1): EPEVTQTPSHQVTQMGQEVILRCVPISNHLYFYWYRQILGQKVEFLVSFYNNEISEKSEIFDDQFSVERPDGSNFTLKIRSTKLEDSAMYFCASSDTWGNTEAFFGQGTRLTVV.

This chain joins TRBV28 and TRBJ2-5; D is possibly TRBD2 (5 bases). Trimming removed 6 bases from V and 3 bases from J, with 14 bases in between. Germline V gene lookup returns CDR1 MDHEN and CDR2 SYDVKM. The CDR3 is 14 amino acids. The CDR3: CASSTSGKEETQYF. The CDR3 DNA sequence: TGTGCCAGCAGCACCTCCGGGAAGGAAGAGACCCAGTACTTC.

The count of this clone is one. The chain has TRBV6-5 and TRBJ2-7; D possibly matches TRBD1 or TRBD2 (6 bases each). CDR3 length: 15 residues. Between the trimmed V and J ends, which lost 7 bases and 0 bases, there was a span of 16 bases. CDR1 and CDR2 (germline): MNHEY, SVGAGI. The CDR3 is CASNRRGESSYEQYF. CDR3 nucleotide sequence: TGTGCCAGCAACAGGAGGGGGGAGAGCTCCTACGAGCAGTACTTC.

The chain uses TRBV7-9 and TRBJ2-2; 12 nucleotides agree with TRBD2. V lost 1 base to trimming and J lost 7 bases; unmatched junction nucleotides: 10. CDR1 SEHNR and CDR2 FQNEAQ come from the germline V gene (reference sequence). The CDR3 spans 18 residues. Here the CDR3 DNA reads TGTGCCAGCAGCTTAGTCGCTAGCGGGAGGGCCCAGGTCGGGGAGCTGTTTTTT. As protein: CASSLVASGRAQVGELFF.